This entry is about one TCR beta chain. Antigen: not known. MiXCR, applied by TCRdb to the 5' RACE reads, yields one record per CDR3 protein. The data hold roughly 250,000 distinct CDR3 sequences, with over 11% observed a single time. This record comes from a study of identical twins. General observations from the study: Compared with models, monozygotic twins showed more out-of-frame TCR alpha sharing. Rather than following the same donors, the conclusions depended on cross-sectional statistical analysis.

The CDR3 is 15 residues long. J was trimmed by 2 bases and V by 4 bases; bases with no gene match: 1. CDR1 is LGHNA, CDR2 YNFKEQ, per germline. The sequence was obtained from a woman younger than 30 in good health. The specimen was memory (CD45RO+) T cells sorted from blood. The rearrangement joins TRBV4-2 to TRBJ2-1, with 11 nucleotides matching TRBD2. The CDR3 spells CASSLLAGAYNEQFF. CDR3 in DNA: TGTGCCAGCAGCCTACTAGCGGGGGCCTACAATGAGCAGTTCTTC.